This T cell receptor (beta chain) is from a study of blood T cell repertoires in COVID-19. The length of the CDR3 is 15 residues. The germline V gene encodes CDR1 MNHEY and CDR2 SVGAGI. Trimming cost V 0 bases and J 10 bases; bases outside gene matches: 4. Generated by immunoSEQ multiplex PCR, the TCRdb table keeps only in-frame clones and is missing some. This table has some 47,000 clones, about 81% appearing once. The sequencing sample was made of peripheral blood. The rearrangement links TRBV6-5 to TRBJ1-4; TRBD1 aligns across 11 bases. This TCR derives from a human donor in a cohort sampled during active COVID-19. The CDR3 is CASSYSRDRGGKLFF. The DNA of the CDR3 is TGTGCCAGCAGTTACTCTCGGGACAGGGGGGGAAAACTGTTTTTT.